Sequencing of this T cell receptor (beta chain) was carried out in a study of shared clonotypes between healthy human individuals. Turning to this clone: Its antigen is currently unknown.

Broader study findings: What naive subsets generally showed was a larger estimated richness than memory subsets showed.

The germline gives CDR1 MNHEY, CDR2 SMNVEV (reference sequence). The CDR3 extends over 16 amino acids. After removal of 5 bases from V and 6 bases from J, the junction contained 12 bases not matched to a gene. The assay was immunoSEQ multiplex PCR, and TCRdb's table has in-frame clones only and misses some. This sample has under 600,000 clones; about 96% occur once, and the top ten carry nearly 0.065%. The chain carries TRBV27 and TRBJ2-2; 7 bases agree with TRBD2. The sequence was obtained from a woman in her thirties in good health. Source material: naive CD4+ T cells sorted from blood. The subset here: CD45RA+ positively selected. The CDR3 spells CASSGVAGTGAGELFF. The CDR3 nucleotides read TGTGCCAGCAGTGGAGTAGCGGGCACGGGGGCCGGGGAGCTGTTTTTT.